The 15 T cell receptor beta chains given below trace back to one sample, sequenced in a study of radiotherapy plus CTLA-4 blockade in lung cancer. The repertoire was sequenced with immunoSEQ multiplex PCR; TCRdb's copy has only in-frame clones and lacks some. The data hold over 12,000 clones, with around 87% observed a single time. The sequences come from peripheral blood, collected from a patient treated with radiotherapy plus ipilimumab. The receptors shown here come from a human donor with non-small cell lung cancer that progressed on radiotherapy plus ipilimumab. Some clones in this sample may be carry-over from other donors' samples.

This clone came up once. The chain recombines TRBV7-8 with TRBJ2-3; D remains ambiguous. This CDR3 spans 19 amino acids. Germline CDR1 and CDR2: SGHVS and FQNEAQ. V was clipped by 5 bases and J by 1 base, with 25 bases between them. CDR3 residues: CASSPHVWSSGGGTDTQYF. CDR3 nucleotides: TGTGCCAGCAGCCCGCATGTGTGGTCTAGTGGCGGTGGCACAGATACGCAGTATTTT. The whole variable domain, filled in from reference TRBV7-8 and TRBJ2-3, reads GAGVSQSPRYKVAKRGQDVALRCDPISGHVSLFWYQQALGQGPEFLTYFQNEAQLDKSGLPSDRFFAERPEGSVSTLKIQRTQQEDSAVYLCASSPHVWSSGGGTDTQYFGPGTRLTVL.

As DNA, the CDR3 is TGTGCCAGCAAATCGGGTGGATCTTACAATGAGCAGTTCTTC. This gives the protein CASKSGGSYNEQFF. The chain has TRBV27 and TRBJ2-1, with no clear D. This CDR3 contains 14 residues. V was pared by 7 bases and J by 4 bases, with 14 bases between. The germline CDR1 and CDR2 sequences are MNHEY and SMNVEV (reference sequence).

The chain links TRBV7-9 to TRBJ2-3, with D possibly TRBD2 on 5 matching bases. The CDR3 runs 16 residues. Trimming took off 2 bases at V and 8 bases at J, with 20 bases between the two ends. The germline CDR1 and CDR2 sequences are SEHNR and FQNEAQ (reference sequence). The CDR3 loop reads CASSLRSRVREGTQYF. CDR3 coding DNA: TGTGCCAGCAGCTTACGGTCGAGGGTGAGAGAGGGTACGCAGTATTTT.

This clone was counted a few times. The chain carries TRBV27 and TRBJ2-1, with D tentatively TRBD2 (5 bases). CDR3 size: 15 residues. Germline V lookup: CDR1 MNHEY, CDR2 SMNVEV (reference sequence). The V end lost 10 bases, the J end lost 5 bases, and 21 bases lay between the germline ends. CDR3 sequence reads: CATGLVRTSNNEQFF. For the CDR3, the DNA is TGTGCCACCGGATTAGTAAGGACTTCAAACAATGAGCAGTTCTTC.

The V gene is TRBV11-2, the J gene TRBJ2-3; TRBD2 is a possible D gene (6 bases). Trimming removed 1 base from V and 4 bases from J, with 9 bases in between. The CDR3 is 14 residues long. The germline V gene encodes CDR1 SGHAT and CDR2 FQNNGV. The CDR3 nucleotides read TGTGCCAGCAGCTTAGCGGGAGTATCAGATACGCAGTATTTT. It translates to CASSLAGVSDTQYF. The full variable domain, in which reference TRBV11-2 and TRBJ2-3 provide the parts outside the CDR3, is EAGVAQSPRYKIIEKRQSVAFWCNPISGHATLYWYQQILGQGPKLLIQFQNNGVVDDSQLPKDRFSAERLKGVDSTLKIQPAKLEDSAVYLCASSLAGVSDTQYFGPGTRLTVL.

The chain carries TRBV15 and TRBJ2-1, with 8 bases that match TRBD2. The V and J ends lost 5 bases and 2 bases, in that order; junction bases with no gene match: 5. The CDR3 spans 15 residues. Per germline, CDR1 LNHNV and CDR2 YYDKDF (reference sequence). The CDR3 nucleotides read TGTGCCACCAGCCGCGGGGGGACTACCTACAATGAGCAGTTCTTC. This sequence encodes CATSRGGTTYNEQFF.

J is TRBJ1-1 and V is TRBV18, with D perhaps TRBD1 (5 bases). There are 14 residues in the CDR3. Germline V gene sequence: CDR1 KGHSH, CDR2 LQKENI. V lost 7 bases and J lost 5, with 17 bases in between. CDR3 nucleotides: TGTGCCAGCTTCCCAACGGGGGGTTTTACTGAAGCTTTCTTT. Protein product: CASFPTGGFTEAFF.

This clone appeared once. The V and J genes are TRBV5-6 and TRBJ2-5; 11 nucleotides match TRBD2. The end of the DNA fits TRBJ2-7 better, so the J call may be wrong. The germline CDR1 and CDR2 sequences are SGHDT and YYEEEE. This CDR3 region has 15 residues. The CDR3 sequence: CASSWGLAASYEQYF. DNA for the CDR3: TGTGCCAGCAGCTGGGGACTAGCGGCCTCCTACGAGCAGTACTTC.

The V call is TRBV2, the J call TRBJ2-7; 8 bases match TRBD2. There are 17 residues in the CDR3. The J segment lost 4 bases and the V segment lost 0 bases, leaving 11 bases of the junction unmatched. CDR1 SNHLY and CDR2 FYNNEI come from the germline V gene. The chain's CDR3 is CASSEAPDGRARYEQYF. For the CDR3, the DNA is TGTGCCAGCAGTGAAGCGCCTGACGGGAGGGCCAGGTACGAGCAGTACTTC.

The V call is TRBV27, the J call TRBJ1-6; the D is unclear. V gave up 4 bases and J gave up 3 bases, with 13 bases separating them. The CDR3 is 16 amino acids. Per the germline V gene, CDR1 is MNHEY and CDR2 is SMNVEV (reference sequence). Here the CDR3 DNA reads TGTGCCAGCAGTTATGAAGCCGCATACTATAATTCACCCCTCCACTTT. It specifies CASSYEAAYYNSPLHF.

This clone was recorded only once. The V and J genes are TRBV4-1 and TRBJ1-2; 10 bases line up with TRBD1. The CDR3 is 15 residues long. The junction had 5 bases not matched to a gene; V was cut back by 4 bases and J by 3 bases. Germline CDR1 is MGHRA and CDR2 is YSYEKL. The DNA for the CDR3 is TGCGCCAGCAGCCGGGAAGGGACAGGGGACTATGGCTACACCTTC. Translation gives CASSREGTGDYGYTF.

Concerning this clone itself: Other DNA sequences in this sample translate to the same CDR3. The chain uses TRBV19 and TRBJ1-3; D not resolved. Trimming took off 3 bases at V and 8 bases at J, with 5 bases between the two ends. The CDR3 contains 11 residues. Germline CDR1 LNHDA, CDR2 SQIVND (reference sequence). CDR3 in DNA: TGTGCCAGTAGTATGCGGGACACCATATATTTT. This sequence encodes CASSMRDTIYF. Using reference TRBV19 and TRBJ1-3 for the parts outside the CDR3, the full variable domain is DGGITQSPKYLFRKEGQNVTLSCEQNLNHDAMYWYRQDPGQGLRLIYYSQIVNDFQKGDIAEGYSVSREKKESFPLTVTSAQKNPTAFYLCASSMRDTIYFGEGSWLTVV.

The chain couples TRBV9 to TRBJ2-7; tentative D call: TRBD1 (5 bases). V was shortened by 4 bases and J by 3 bases, with 14 bases between the two germline ends. The CDR3 covers 14 residues. CDR1 and CDR2 (germline): SGDLS, YYNGEE. CDR3 protein: CASSPQVGLYEQYF. In DNA, the CDR3 is TGTGCCAGCAGCCCCCAGGTGGGGCTCTACGAGCAGTACTTC. Based on the CDR3 plus reference TRBV9 and TRBJ2-7, the full variable domain is DSGVTQTPKHLITATGQRVTLRCSPRSGDLSVYWYQQSLDQGLQFLIQYYNGEERAKGNILERFSAQQFPDLHSELNLSSLELGDSALYFCASSPQVGLYEQYFGPGTRLTVT.

V gene TRBV5-1 combines with J gene TRBJ1-1, with D possibly TRBD1 on 5 matching bases. Trimming pared 0 bases from V and 6 bases from J, leaving 12 bases between. In germline, CDR1 is SGHRS, CDR2 YFSETQ. This CDR3 has 14 amino acids. CDR3 amino acids: CASSLAGGGAEAFF. The CDR3 DNA sequence: TGCGCCAGCAGCTTGGCCGGGGGTGGCGCTGAAGCTTTCTTT.

The chain couples TRBV25-1 to TRBJ2-1; weak D call: TRBD1 (6 bases). Germline V gene lookup returns CDR1 MGHDK and CDR2 SYGVNS. V was cut by 1 base and J by 7 bases, with 11 bases left in between. This CDR3 contains 14 residues. The CDR3: CASSEFMRGNEQFF. DNA of the CDR3: TGTGCCAGCAGTGAATTTATGAGGGGGAATGAGCAGTTCTTC. The variable domain in full, completed from reference TRBV25-1 and TRBJ2-1, reads EADIYQTPRYLVIGTGKKITLECSQTMGHDKMYWYQQDPGMELHLIHYSYGVNSTEKGDLSSESTVSRIRTEHFPLTLESARPSHTSQYLCASSEFMRGNEQFFGPGTRLTVL.